The clone carrying this TCR beta chain was seen more than once but under ten times. Study processing details: Reference gene primer amplification gave estimated nucleated cell counts. The protocol was immunoSEQ multiplex PCR, while the TCRdb copy is restricted to in-frame clones and leaves out a portion. D and trimming come from the DNA, and the V and J calls and clone size come from that table. The sample lists 150,000 to 250,000 clones; 70% to 80% were seen once. This specimen comes from a study of blood T cell repertoires in COVID-19. Study as a whole: The cDNA or gDNA used as material had been derived from T cells, B-cell-depleted T cells, or PBMCs.

This receptor was identified in a woman between 35 and 50 years old with COVID-19, enrolled during active disease. The specimen sequenced was peripheral blood.

This chain's CDR3 is CSVGTQRDEQYF. CDR3 DNA sequence: TGCAGCGTAGGGACTCAGCGGGACGAGCAGTACTTC. This chain joins TRBV29-1 and TRBJ2-7; D may be TRBD2 (6 bases). Germline values: CDR1 SQVTM, CDR2 ANQGSEA. The CDR3 is 12 residues long. Trimming shortened V by 6 bases and J by 5 bases, and 14 bases separated the two germline ends.